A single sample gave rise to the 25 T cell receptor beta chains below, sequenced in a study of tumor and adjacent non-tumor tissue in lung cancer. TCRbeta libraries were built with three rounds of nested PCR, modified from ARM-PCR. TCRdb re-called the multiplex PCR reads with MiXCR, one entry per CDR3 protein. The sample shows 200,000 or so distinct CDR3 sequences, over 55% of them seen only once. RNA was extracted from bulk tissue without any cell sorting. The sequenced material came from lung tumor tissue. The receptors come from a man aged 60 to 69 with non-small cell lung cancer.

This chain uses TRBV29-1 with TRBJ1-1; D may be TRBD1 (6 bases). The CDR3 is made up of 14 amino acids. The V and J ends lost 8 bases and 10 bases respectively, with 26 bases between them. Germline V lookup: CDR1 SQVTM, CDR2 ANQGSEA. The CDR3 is CSRSDDRRYDGAFF. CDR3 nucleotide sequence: TGCAGCAGGAGCGACGACAGGCGATATGACGGAGCTTTCTTT.

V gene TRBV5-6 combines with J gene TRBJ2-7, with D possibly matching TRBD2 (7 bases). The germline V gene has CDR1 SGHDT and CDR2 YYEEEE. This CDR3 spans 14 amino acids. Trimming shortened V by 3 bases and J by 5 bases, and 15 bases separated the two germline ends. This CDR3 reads CASSSSGGFHEQYF. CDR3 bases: TGTGCCAGCAGCTCCTCGGGGGGCTTCCACGAGCAGTACTTC.

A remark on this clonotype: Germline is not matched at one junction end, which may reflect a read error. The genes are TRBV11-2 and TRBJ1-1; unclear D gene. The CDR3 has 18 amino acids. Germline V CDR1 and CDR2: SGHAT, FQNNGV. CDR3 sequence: CAGSLQFPLTKKNTEAFF. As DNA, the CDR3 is TGTGCCGGCAGTTTACAGTTCCCCCTGACCAAGAAGAACACTGAAGCTTTCTTT.

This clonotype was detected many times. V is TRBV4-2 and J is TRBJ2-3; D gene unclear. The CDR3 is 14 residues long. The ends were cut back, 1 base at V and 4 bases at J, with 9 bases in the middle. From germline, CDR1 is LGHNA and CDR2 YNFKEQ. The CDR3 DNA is TGTGCCAGCAGCCAAGCTGCGAGTTCAGATACGCAGTATTTT. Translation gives CASSQAASSDTQYF.

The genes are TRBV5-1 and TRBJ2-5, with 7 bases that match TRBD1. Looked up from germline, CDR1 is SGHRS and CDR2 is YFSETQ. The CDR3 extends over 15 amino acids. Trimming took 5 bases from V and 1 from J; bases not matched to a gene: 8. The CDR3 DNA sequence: TGCGCCAGCAGACCCTCGACAGGGAGCCAAGAGACCCAGTACTTC. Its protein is CASRPSTGSQETQYF.

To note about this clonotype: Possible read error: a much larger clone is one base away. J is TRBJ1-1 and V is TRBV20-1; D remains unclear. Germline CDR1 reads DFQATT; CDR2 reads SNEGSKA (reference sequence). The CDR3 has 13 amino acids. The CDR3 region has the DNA TGCAATGCTATACACCGGCAGGTCGATGAAGCTTTCTTT. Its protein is CNAIHRQVDEAFF.

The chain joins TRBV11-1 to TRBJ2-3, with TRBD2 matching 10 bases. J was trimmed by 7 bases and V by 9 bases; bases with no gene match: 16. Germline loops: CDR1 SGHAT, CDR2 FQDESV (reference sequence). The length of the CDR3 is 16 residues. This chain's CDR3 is CARSLGGSGRIYTQYF. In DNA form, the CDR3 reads TGTGCCAGAAGCCTAGGGGGTAGCGGGAGGATATATACGCAGTATTTT.

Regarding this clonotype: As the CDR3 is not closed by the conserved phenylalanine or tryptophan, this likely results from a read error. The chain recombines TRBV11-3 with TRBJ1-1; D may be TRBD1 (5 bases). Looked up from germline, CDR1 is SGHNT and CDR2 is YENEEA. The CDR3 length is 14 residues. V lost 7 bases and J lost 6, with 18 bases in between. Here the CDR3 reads CASNSEGRWSEAFL. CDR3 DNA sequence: TGTGCCAGCAACTCCGAGGGGAGGTGGTCTGAAGCTTTCCTT.

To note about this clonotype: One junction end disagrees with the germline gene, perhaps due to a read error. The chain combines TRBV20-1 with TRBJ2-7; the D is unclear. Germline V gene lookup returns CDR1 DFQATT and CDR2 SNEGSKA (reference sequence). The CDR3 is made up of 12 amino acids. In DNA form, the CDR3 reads TGCAGTACTAAGGTTGGCCCCTACAAGCAGTACTTC. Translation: CSTKVGPYKQYF.

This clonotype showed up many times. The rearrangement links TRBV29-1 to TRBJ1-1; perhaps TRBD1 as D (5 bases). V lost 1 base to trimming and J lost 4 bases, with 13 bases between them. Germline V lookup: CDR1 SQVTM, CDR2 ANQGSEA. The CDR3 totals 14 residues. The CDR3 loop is CSVEVIGVGTEAFF. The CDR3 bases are TGCAGCGTTGAAGTGATAGGGGTCGGCACTGAAGCTTTCTTT.

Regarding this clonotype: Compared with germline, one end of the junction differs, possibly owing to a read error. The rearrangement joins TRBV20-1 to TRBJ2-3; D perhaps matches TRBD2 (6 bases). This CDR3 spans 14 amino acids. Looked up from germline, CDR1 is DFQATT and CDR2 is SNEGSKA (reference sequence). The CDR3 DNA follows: TGCAGTACTAGCCCGGATTCGGGCACAGATACGCAGTATTTT. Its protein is CSTSPDSGTDTQYF.

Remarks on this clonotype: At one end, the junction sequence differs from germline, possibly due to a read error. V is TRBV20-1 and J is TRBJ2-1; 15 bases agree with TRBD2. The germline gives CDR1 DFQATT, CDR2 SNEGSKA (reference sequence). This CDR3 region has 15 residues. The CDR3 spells CIARDSGLAGGEQFF. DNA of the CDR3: TGCATTGCTAGAGACTCGGGACTAGCGGGAGGTGAGCAGTTCTTC.

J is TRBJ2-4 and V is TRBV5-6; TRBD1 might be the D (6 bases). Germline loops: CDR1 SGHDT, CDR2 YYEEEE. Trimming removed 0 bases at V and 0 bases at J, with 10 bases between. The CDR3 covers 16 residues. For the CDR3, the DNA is TGTGCCAGCAGCTTGGGGGGGCCTTTAGCCAAAAACATTCAGTACTTC. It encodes CASSLGGPLAKNIQYF.

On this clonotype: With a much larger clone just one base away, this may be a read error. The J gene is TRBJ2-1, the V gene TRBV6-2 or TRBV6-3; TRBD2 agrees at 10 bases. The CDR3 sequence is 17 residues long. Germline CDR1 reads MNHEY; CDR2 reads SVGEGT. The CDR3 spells CASTYSIGLAGANEQFF. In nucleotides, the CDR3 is TGTGCCAGCACTTACTCGATTGGGCTAGCGGGAGCCAATGAGCAGTTCTTC.

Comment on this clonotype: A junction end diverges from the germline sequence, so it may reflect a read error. CDR3 amino acids: CASRGDSWYGHTF. CDR3 DNA sequence: TGTGCCAGCAGGGGGGACTCCTGGTATGGCCACACCTTC. The chain uses TRBV12-3 or TRBV12-4 and TRBJ1-2; tentatively, D is TRBD1 (5 bases). The CDR3 length is 13 residues.

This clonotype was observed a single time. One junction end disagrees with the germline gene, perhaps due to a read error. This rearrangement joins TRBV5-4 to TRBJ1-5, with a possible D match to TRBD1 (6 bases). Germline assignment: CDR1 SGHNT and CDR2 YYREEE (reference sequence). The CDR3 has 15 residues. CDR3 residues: CVSSLQGHDNQPQHF. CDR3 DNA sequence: TGTGTCAGCAGCTTGCAGGGGCACGACAATCAGCCCCAGCATTTT.

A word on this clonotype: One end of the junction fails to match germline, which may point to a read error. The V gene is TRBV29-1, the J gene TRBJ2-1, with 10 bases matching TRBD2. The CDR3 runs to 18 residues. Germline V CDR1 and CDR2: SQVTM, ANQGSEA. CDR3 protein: CSVEGGLARINSYNKQFF. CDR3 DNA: TGCAGCGTTGAGGGGGGACTAGCGCGCATCAACTCCTACAATAAGCAGTTCTTC.

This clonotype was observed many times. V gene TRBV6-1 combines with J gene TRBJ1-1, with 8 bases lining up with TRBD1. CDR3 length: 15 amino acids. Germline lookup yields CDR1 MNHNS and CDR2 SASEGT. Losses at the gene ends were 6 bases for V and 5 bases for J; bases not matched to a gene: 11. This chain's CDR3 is CASSSIYRGSTEAFF. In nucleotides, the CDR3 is TGTGCCAGCAGCTCAATTTACAGGGGGAGTACTGAAGCTTTCTTT.

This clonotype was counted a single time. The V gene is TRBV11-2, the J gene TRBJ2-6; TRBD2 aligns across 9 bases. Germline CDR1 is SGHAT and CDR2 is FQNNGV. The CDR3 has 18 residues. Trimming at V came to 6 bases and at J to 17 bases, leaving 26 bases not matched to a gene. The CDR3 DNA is TGTGCCAGCAGTCCAATTAGCGGGGGAGCCACTGGGGCCAATGTCATGACTTTC. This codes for CASSPISGGATGANVMTF.

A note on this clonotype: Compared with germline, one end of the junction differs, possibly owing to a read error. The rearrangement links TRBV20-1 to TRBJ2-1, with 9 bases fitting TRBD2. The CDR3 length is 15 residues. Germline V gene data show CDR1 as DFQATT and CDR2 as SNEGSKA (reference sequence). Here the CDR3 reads CNASDRGGASDEQFF. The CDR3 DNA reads TGCAATGCTAGTGATCGCGGGGGGGCCTCCGATGAGCAGTTCTTC.

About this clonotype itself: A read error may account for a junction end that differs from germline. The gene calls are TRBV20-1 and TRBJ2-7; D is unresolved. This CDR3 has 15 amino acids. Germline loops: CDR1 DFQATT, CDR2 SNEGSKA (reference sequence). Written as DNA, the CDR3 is TGCAGTCCTAGAGATGTGCTTTCAAAAGGATACGAGCAGTACTTC. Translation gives CSPRDVLSKGYEQYF.

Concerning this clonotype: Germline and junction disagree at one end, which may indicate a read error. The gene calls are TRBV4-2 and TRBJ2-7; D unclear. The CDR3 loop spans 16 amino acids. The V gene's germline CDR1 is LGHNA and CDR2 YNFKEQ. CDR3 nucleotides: TGTACCAGCAGCCAAGATAAAAGCTTCCCCCCCCACGAGCAGTACTTC. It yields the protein CTSSQDKSFPPHEQYF.

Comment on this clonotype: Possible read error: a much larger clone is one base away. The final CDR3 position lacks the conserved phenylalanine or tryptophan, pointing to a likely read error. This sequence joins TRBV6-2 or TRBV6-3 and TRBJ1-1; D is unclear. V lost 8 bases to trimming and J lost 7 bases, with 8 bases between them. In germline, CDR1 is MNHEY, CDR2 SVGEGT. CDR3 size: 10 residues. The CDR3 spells CASGAIEAFC. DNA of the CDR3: TGTGCCAGCGGAGCCATTGAAGCTTTCTGT.

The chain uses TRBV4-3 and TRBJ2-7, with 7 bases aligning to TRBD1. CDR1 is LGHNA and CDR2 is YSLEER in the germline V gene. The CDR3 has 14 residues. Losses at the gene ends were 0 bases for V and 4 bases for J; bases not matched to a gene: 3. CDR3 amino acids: CASSQDLQGYEQYF. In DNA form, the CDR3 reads TGCGCCAGCAGCCAAGATCTACAGGGGTACGAGCAGTACTTC.

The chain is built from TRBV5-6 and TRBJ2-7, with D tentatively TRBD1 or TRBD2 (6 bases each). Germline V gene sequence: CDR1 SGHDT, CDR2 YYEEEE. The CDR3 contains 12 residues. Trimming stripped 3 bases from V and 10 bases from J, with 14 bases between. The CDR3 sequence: CASSWVRGDQYF. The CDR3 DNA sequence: TGTGCCAGCAGCTGGGTGAGGGGGGACCAGTACTTC.